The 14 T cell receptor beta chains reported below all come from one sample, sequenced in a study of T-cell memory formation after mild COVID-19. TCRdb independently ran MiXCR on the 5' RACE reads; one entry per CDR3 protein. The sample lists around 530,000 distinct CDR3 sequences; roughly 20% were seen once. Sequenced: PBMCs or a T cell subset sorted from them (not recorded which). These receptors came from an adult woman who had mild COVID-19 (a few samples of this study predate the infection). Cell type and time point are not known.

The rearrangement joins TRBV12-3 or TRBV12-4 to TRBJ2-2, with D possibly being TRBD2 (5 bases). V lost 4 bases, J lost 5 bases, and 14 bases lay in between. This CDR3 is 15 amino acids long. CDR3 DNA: TGTGCCAGCAGTTACGGGGTTATTCTGACCGGGGAGCTGTTTTTT. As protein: CASSYGVILTGELFF.

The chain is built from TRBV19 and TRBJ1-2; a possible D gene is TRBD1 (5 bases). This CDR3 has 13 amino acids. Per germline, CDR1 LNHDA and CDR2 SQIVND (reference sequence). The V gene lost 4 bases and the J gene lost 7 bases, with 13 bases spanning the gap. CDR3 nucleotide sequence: TGTGCCAGTAGTACACCGTCAGGGTTTGGCTACACCTTC. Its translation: CASSTPSGFGYTF.

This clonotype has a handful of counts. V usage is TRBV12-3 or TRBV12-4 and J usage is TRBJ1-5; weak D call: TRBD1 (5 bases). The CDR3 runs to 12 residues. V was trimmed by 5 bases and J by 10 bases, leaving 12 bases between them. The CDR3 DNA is TGTGCCAGCAGTCCACACGGGGGACCCCAGCATTTT. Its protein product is CASSPHGGPQHF.

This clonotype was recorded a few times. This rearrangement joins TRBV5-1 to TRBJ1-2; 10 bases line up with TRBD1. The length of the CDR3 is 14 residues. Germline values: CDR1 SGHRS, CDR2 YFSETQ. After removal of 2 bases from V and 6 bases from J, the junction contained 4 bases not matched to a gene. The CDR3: CASSFGTGDHGYTF. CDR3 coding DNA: TGCGCCAGCAGCTTCGGGACAGGGGACCATGGCTACACCTTC.

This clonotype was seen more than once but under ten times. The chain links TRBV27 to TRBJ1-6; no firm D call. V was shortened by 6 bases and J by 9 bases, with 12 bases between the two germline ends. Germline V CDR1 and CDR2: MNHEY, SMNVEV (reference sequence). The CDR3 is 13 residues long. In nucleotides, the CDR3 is TGTGCCAGCAGCGGCGAATCTAGTTCACCCCTCCACTTT. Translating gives CASSGESSSPLHF.

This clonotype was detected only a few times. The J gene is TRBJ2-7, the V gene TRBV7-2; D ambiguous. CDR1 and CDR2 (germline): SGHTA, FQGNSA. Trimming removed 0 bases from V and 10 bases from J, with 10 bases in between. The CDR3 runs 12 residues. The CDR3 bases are TGTGCCAGCAGCTTAGCGCCCCCCGAACAGTACTTC. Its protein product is CASSLAPPEQYF.

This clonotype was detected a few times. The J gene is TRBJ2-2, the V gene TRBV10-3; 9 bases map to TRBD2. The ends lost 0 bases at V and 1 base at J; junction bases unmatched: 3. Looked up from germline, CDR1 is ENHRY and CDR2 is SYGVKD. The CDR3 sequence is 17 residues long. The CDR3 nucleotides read TGTGCCATCAGTGAGTCAACTAGCGGGCGGAACACCGGGGAGCTGTTTTTT. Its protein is CAISESTSGRNTGELFF.

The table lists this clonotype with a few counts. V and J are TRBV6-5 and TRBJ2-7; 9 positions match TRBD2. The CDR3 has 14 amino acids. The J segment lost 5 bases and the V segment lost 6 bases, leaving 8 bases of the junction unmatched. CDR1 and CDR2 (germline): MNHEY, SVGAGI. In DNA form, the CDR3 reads TGTGCCAGCAGCCGTTTAGCGGGAGATAACGAGCAGTACTTC. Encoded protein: CASSRLAGDNEQYF.

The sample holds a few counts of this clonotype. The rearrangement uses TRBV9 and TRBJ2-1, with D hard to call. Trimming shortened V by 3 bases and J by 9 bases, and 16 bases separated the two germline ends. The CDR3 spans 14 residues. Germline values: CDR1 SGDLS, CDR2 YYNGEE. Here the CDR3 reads CASSARSPQGEQFF. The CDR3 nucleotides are TGTGCCAGCAGCGCGAGGAGCCCCCAAGGTGAGCAGTTCTTC.

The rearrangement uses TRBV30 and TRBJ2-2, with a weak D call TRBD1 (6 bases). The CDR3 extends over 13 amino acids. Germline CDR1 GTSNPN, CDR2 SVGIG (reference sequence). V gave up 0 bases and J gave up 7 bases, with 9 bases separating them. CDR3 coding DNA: TGTGCCTGGAGTGTACAGGGACACGGGGAGCTGTTTTTT. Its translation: CAWSVQGHGELFF.

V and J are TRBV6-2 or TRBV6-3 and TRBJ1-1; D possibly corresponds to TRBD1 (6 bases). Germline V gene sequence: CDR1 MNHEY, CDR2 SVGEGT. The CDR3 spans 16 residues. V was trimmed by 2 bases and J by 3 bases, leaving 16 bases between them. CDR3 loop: CASSYTVTGLDTEAFF. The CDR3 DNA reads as TGTGCCAGCAGTTACACAGTTACAGGGCTGGACACTGAAGCTTTCTTT.

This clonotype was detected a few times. The CDR3 DNA reads TGTGCCAGCAGTACCAGCAATCAGCCCCAGCATTTT. Amino acids: CASSTSNQPQHF. The chain has TRBV12-3 or TRBV12-4 and TRBJ1-5; D call uncertain. This CDR3 is built from 12 residues. V was trimmed by 5 bases and J by 1 base, leaving 3 bases between them.

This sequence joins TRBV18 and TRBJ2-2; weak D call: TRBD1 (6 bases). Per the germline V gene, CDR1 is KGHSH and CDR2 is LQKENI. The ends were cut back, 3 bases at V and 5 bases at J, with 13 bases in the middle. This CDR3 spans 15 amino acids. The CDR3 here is CASSPGTRQTGELFF. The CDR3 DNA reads TGTGCCAGCTCACCGGGGACACGGCAAACCGGGGAGCTGTTTTTT.

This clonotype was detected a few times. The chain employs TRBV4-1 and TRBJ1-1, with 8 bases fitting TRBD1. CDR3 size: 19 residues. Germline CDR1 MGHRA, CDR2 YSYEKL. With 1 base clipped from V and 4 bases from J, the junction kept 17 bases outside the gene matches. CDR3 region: CASSQAGGFLGQGFTEAFF. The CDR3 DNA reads TGCGCCAGCAGCCAAGCAGGCGGCTTCCTTGGACAGGGCTTCACTGAAGCTTTCTTT.